The 9 T cell receptor beta chains presented below share a single source sample, sequenced in a study of vaccination and CD4 T cells after COVID-19 (dated by TCRdb to between 2020 and 2023). The treatment or condition tag for this specimen amounts to: roughly 10-day PBMC culture with coronavirus spike peptide pools or control peptides (ViraFEST assay). These receptors have no identified antigens. Libraries were constructed by PCR. TCRdb records Illumina iSeq 100 as the sequencer. TCR sequencing of DNA from cultured CD4+ T cells used the Oncomine TCR Beta short-read assay at the Johns Hopkins FTIC core. Through fastp at Q25 and MiXCR, TCRdb rebuilt clones from the public reads, retaining in-frame beta chains. Duplicate CDR3 protein sequences are folded into a single record with the most common DNA and genes. This sample comprises some 20,000 distinct CDR3 sequences, over 50% of them detected only once. About 3.7% of the sample rests with the top ten.

Sequenced material: CD4+ T cells from blood, cultured in vitro. Every receptor here comes from a human donor who had recovered from COVID-19.

The CDR3 spells CSVANRVSEQYF. CDR3 sequence (DNA): TGCAGCGTAGCGAACAGGGTCAGCGAGCAGTACTTC. The J gene is TRBJ2-7, the V gene TRBV29-1; D may be TRBD1 (6 bases). Looked up from germline, CDR1 is SQVTM and CDR2 is ANQGSEA. The CDR3 covers 12 residues. Trimming took off 6 bases at V and 6 bases at J, with 15 bases between the two ends.

This sequence joins TRBV20-1 and TRBJ2-7; D call uncertain. The CDR3 runs to 11 residues. Germline CDR1 reads DFQATT; CDR2 reads SNEGSKA (reference sequence). The germline V and J ends were trimmed by 3 bases and 6 bases, with 9 bases remaining between them. The CDR3 loop is CSASRLGEQYF. The CDR3 DNA reads TGCAGTGCTAGCCGCCTCGGCGAGCAGTACTTC.

The CDR3 protein is CASSLPSGRVFTDTQYF. DNA of the CDR3: TGTGCCAGCAGCTTGCCTAGCGGGAGGGTTTTTACAGATACGCAGTATTTT. The V gene is TRBV7-9, the J gene TRBJ2-3, with TRBD2 matching over 12 bases. The germline V gene encodes CDR1 SEHNR and CDR2 FQNEAQ (reference sequence). Trimming cost V 3 bases and J 3 bases; bases outside gene matches: 7. The CDR3 is 17 residues long.

This rearrangement joins TRBV10-3 to TRBJ2-3, with D perhaps matching TRBD2 (6 bases). V was clipped by 2 bases and J by 0 bases, with 9 bases between them. Germline V lookup: CDR1 ENHRY, CDR2 SYGVKD. The CDR3 consists of 15 residues. The CDR3: CAISEGGESTDTQYF. The CDR3 DNA follows: TGTGCCATCAGTGAGGGCGGGGAAAGCACAGATACGCAGTATTTT.

The V call is TRBV27, the J call TRBJ2-1, with D uncertain. The CDR3 consists of 13 residues. Germline CDR1 MNHEY, CDR2 SMNVEV (reference sequence). The V and J ends lost 3 bases and 8 bases respectively, with 11 bases between them. CDR3 sequence: CASSLLGRYEQFF. CDR3 nucleotide sequence: TGTGCCAGCAGTTTGTTAGGACGGTATGAGCAGTTCTTC.

This chain uses TRBV6-5 with TRBJ1-5; no clear D gene. Germline-derived CDR1 and CDR2 are MNHEY and SVGAGI. The CDR3 has 14 residues. The ends were cut back, 2 bases at V and 6 bases at J, with 11 bases in the middle. CDR3 amino acids: CASSYRMQAQPQHF. In DNA, the CDR3 is TGTGCCAGCAGTTACCGTATGCAGGCTCAGCCCCAGCATTTT.

The rearrangement uses TRBV7-2 and TRBJ2-3; TRBD2 matches at 15 bases. CDR3 length: 18 amino acids. J gave up 2 bases and V 1 base, and 4 bases lay outside the gene matches. Germline CDR1 reads SGHTA; CDR2 reads FQGNSA. The CDR3 nucleotides read TGTGCCAGCAGCTTAGTTGGACTAGCGGGGGGGAACACAGATACGCAGTATTTT. This sequence encodes CASSLVGLAGGNTDTQYF.

The rearrangement links TRBV11-2 to TRBJ2-7; TRBD1 might be the D (6 bases). Trimming stripped 2 bases from V and 4 bases from J, with 12 bases between. Germline V lookup: CDR1 SGHAT, CDR2 FQNNGV. This CDR3 is 14 amino acids long. This CDR3 is CASSLYRGSYEQYF. Here the CDR3 DNA reads TGTGCCAGCAGCTTATATAGGGGGTCTTACGAGCAGTACTTC.

This clonotype was seen a handful of times. The chain's CDR3 is CASSEWDGGLDTEAFF. The CDR3 nucleotides read TGTGCCAGCAGTGAATGGGACGGGGGCTTGGACACTGAAGCTTTCTTT. V is TRBV25-1 and J is TRBJ1-1, with D possibly TRBD1 on 6 matching bases. This CDR3 comprises 16 residues. Trimming shortened V by 1 base and J by 3 bases, and 15 bases separated the two germline ends. The germline CDR1 and CDR2 sequences are MGHDK and SYGVNS. The variable domain in full, completed from reference TRBV25-1 and TRBJ1-1, reads EADIYQTPRYLVIGTGKKITLECSQTMGHDKMYWYQQDPGMELHLIHYSYGVNSTEKGDLSSESTVSRIRTEHFPLTLESARPSHTSQYLCASSEWDGGLDTEAFFGQGTRLTVV.